Listed here is a single T cell receptor beta chain. This clonotype was detected a few times. Its antigen target is currently unknown. No clone much larger than this one lies a single base away; base qualities are absent. This entry is derived from a study of blood T cells in healthy people across ages (dated by TCRdb to between 2015 and 2016). Background on the whole study: In model experiments, roughly one uniquely barcoded TCR beta cDNA molecule per two T cells was captured by template switching. Using deep sequencing normalized with unique cDNA molecular identifiers, the study measured how TCR beta repertoire diversity changes with age. Two additional independent replicas of 1 million unique cDNA reads from the same blood draw were analyzed for two donors (one aged 18 to 30 and one aged 80 or older). To avoid experimental bias, donors of different ages were spread randomly across the sequencing lanes. Donors were grouped into four age groups: young (average roughly 15 years), middle-aged (roughly 40), aged (about 60) and long-lived (about 82). Points the paper makes about the study in general: Estimates of total diversity based on one million sequenced T cells were regarded as lower bounds and as underestimates. Compared with the aged group, the long-lived group had more naive CD4+ T cells, fewer expanded clones and increased TCR diversity, a pattern suggesting age selection. A strong correlation was found between observed TCR beta diversity and the percentage of naive T cells measured by flow cytometry. Because donor CMV infection status was unknown, age-related changes in expanded clonotypes were potentially confounded. Observed TCR beta diversity per million T cells fell roughly linearly with age, and a significant reduction was already apparent by age roughly 41. Bulk unsorted PBMC profiling prevented conclusive comparison of naive and antigen-experienced compartments.

At the junction V is shortened by 2 bases and J by 3 bases, with 11 bases in between. Reading from cysteine to phenylalanine, the CDR3 counts 14 amino acids. Kept here is only the CDR3 DNA, which spans 42 bases and is read in frame from base 1. As encoded in the germline V gene, CDR1 is SGHRS while CDR2 is YFSETQ. The method behind the library was 5' RACE. A second PCR of roughly 6 to 11 cycles was run with a J-beta primer mix and a sample-barcoded 5' primer. A template-switch 5' adaptor carrying 12 random nucleotides introduced a unique molecular identifier onto each TCR beta cDNA molecule. Each sample yielded at least 3 million CDR3-containing paired-end reads. First-strand cDNA synthesis was performed from all RNA using the Mint cDNA synthesis kit, with priming by a TRBC-specific oligonucleotide. All cDNA was treated with uracil-DNA glycosylase and then went through a first 18-cycle PCR with the universal primers M1SS and BC2_uni_R. Under the source paper's analysis protocol: For normalization, 1 million high-quality reads, each with a distinct molecular identifier, were randomly selected from each sample. Instead of being binned into consensus sequences, reads with shared molecular identifiers were discarded. MiTCR, run with a Q25 quality threshold and the strictest error-elimination algorithm, handled CDR3 identification, clonotype clustering and error correction. Lower-bound total TCR beta diversity was estimated with a nonparametric unseen species model using Euler transformation. Using fastp at Q25 and MiXCR, TCRdb reprocessed the public reads and kept productive beta chains. Under each unique CDR3 protein, matching rows form one entry showing the most common genes and DNA. TCRdb, rather than the study authors, made the V and J calls. Across this sample there are fewer than 2 million distinct CDR3 sequences, with about two fifths seen only once. Roughly 23% of the sample is held by the ten biggest clonotypes.

The donors were some 36 Caucasian individuals from Russia, aged roughly 6 to 90 years, who were systemically healthy. Around 9.8 milliliters of peripheral blood were collected from each donor into EDTA-treated Vacutainer tubes. PBMCs were isolated by Ficoll-Paque density-gradient centrifugation, with at least 6.5 million obtained per sample. Total RNA, at least 6 micrograms per sample, was extracted from PBMCs with Trizol reagent. Naive CD45RAhigh/CD27high T cell percentages were measured by flow cytometry on a PBMC aliquot from every donor. The sequenced material came from blood. The sequence came from a human donor in good health. The receptor chain draws on TRBV5-1 and TRBJ2-5; the D element might be TRBD1 or TRBD2, as each aligns at 5 bases. CDR3 protein: CASSFNRRKETQYF. In nucleotides, the sequence is TGCGCCAGCAGCTTTAACAGGAGGAAAGAGACCCAGTACTTC.